This passage covers 11 T cell receptor beta chains from one sample sequenced in a study of OX40 agonist ivuxolimab in advanced cancers. Profiling relied on immunoSEQ multiplex PCR, and the TCRdb table lists in-frame clones only, not all of them. The data show about 54,000 clones, with 85% to 95% seen just once and 8.7% held by the top ten. The specimen was CD4+ or CD8+ T cells sorted from blood, collected in a trial of the OX40 agonist ivuxolimab. These receptors came from an adult with an advanced solid tumor such as melanoma, head and neck, liver or kidney cancer.

The chain joins TRBV7-8 to TRBJ2-2; TRBD2 aligns across 10 bases. The germline CDR1 and CDR2 sequences are SGHVS and FQNEAQ. The CDR3 consists of 20 residues. V lost 1 base, J lost 4 bases, and 15 bases stayed unmatched. In DNA form, the CDR3 reads TGTGCCAGCAGCTTAGAGTCGGGGGCTAGCGGGAGTCTGGGCACCGGGGAGCTGTTTTTT. It is translated as CASSLESGASGSLGTGELFF. Combining the CDR3 with reference TRBV7-8 and TRBJ2-2 gives the whole variable domain GAGVSQSPRYKVAKRGQDVALRCDPISGHVSLFWYQQALGQGPEFLTYFQNEAQLDKSGLPSDRFFAERPEGSVSTLKIQRTQQEDSAVYLCASSLESGASGSLGTGELFFGEGSRLTVL.

Only one count was recorded for this clone. This chain uses TRBV10-3 with TRBJ2-7; unclear D gene. In germline, CDR1 is ENHRY, CDR2 SYGVKD. V was shortened by 7 bases and J by 0 bases, with 13 bases between the two germline ends. This CDR3 comprises 14 residues. This CDR3 is CAITETASSYEQYF. DNA for the CDR3: TGTGCCATCACAGAGACGGCGAGCTCCTACGAGCAGTACTTC.

V usage is TRBV6-5 and J usage is TRBJ2-7; 7 bases are a match to TRBD2. Looked up from germline, CDR1 is MNHEY and CDR2 is SVGAGI. The CDR3 is 13 amino acids. J lost 6 bases, V lost 6 bases, and 8 bases had no gene match. CDR3 region: CASSHGGRGEQYF. CDR3 DNA: TGTGCCAGCAGCCACGGCGGGAGAGGCGAGCAGTACTTC.

This clone was seen a single time. The chain uses TRBV4-2 and TRBJ2-7; 7 bases are shared with TRBD1. The CDR3 contains 15 residues. The germline gives CDR1 LGHNA, CDR2 YNFKEQ. The V segment lost 0 bases and the J segment 4 bases; nucleotides outside the gene matches: 6. The CDR3 region has the DNA TGTGCCAGCAGCCAAGAGGGCAGGGGGAAATACGAGCAGTACTTC. It yields the protein CASSQEGRGKYEQYF.

The chain carries TRBV4-1 and TRBJ2-5; 8 bases map to TRBD1. With 5 bases clipped from V and 5 bases from J, the junction kept 10 bases outside the gene matches. In germline, CDR1 is MGHRA, CDR2 YSYEKL. The CDR3 extends over 15 amino acids. This chain's CDR3 is CASSTIQGELETQYF. The DNA for the CDR3 is TGCGCCAGCAGCACTATACAGGGGGAATTGGAGACCCAGTACTTC.

The chain uses TRBV15 and TRBJ1-6, with TRBD1 as a possible D gene (6 bases). The CDR3 is made up of 15 amino acids. Germline CDR1 reads LNHNV; CDR2 reads YYDKDF (reference sequence). Trimming cost V 3 bases and J 3 bases, with 9 bases left between them. The CDR3 DNA is TGTGCCACCAGCAGTATGACAGGCTATAATTCACCCCTCCACTTT. Encoded protein: CATSSMTGYNSPLHF. Together with reference TRBV15 and TRBJ1-6, the CDR3 gives the full variable domain: DAMVIQNPRYQVTQFGKPVTLSCSQTLNHNVMYWYQQKSSQAPKLLFHYYDKDFNNEADTPDNFQSRRPNTSFCFLDIRSPGLGDTAMYLCATSSMTGYNSPLHFGNGTRLTVT.

The chain carries TRBV30 and TRBJ1-1; D is possibly TRBD1 (5 bases). From germline, CDR1 is GTSNPN and CDR2 SVGIG (reference sequence). CDR3 length equals 14 residues. The V end lost 6 bases, the J end lost 4 bases, and 18 bases lay between the germline ends. The CDR3 protein is CACTPGPRGTEAFF. The CDR3 DNA reads TGTGCCTGTACGCCGGGCCCTAGGGGCACTGAAGCTTTCTTT. The full variable domain, completed using reference TRBV30 and TRBJ1-1, is SQTIHQWPATLVQPVGSPLSLECTVEGTSNPNLYWYRQAAGRGLQLLFYSVGIGQISSEVPQNLSASRPQDRQFILSSKKLLLSDSGFYLCACTPGPRGTEAFFGQGTRLTVV.

The chain couples TRBV7-9 to TRBJ2-3; D is perhaps TRBD2 (6 bases). The V gene lost 1 base and the J gene lost 6 bases, with 17 bases spanning the gap. CDR1 SEHNR and CDR2 FQNEAQ come from the germline V gene (reference sequence). This CDR3 is built from 16 residues. In DNA, the CDR3 is TGTGCCAGCAGCTTAGAAGCGGGTGCCCCTTGGGATACGCAGTATTTT. Its translation: CASSLEAGAPWDTQYF.

This chain connects TRBV9 to TRBJ2-5, with 7 bases lining up with TRBD2. V shed 6 bases and J 2 bases; nucleotides not matched to a gene: 7. The CDR3 consists of 14 residues. Germline CDR1 SGDLS, CDR2 YYNGEE. CDR3 bases: TGTGCCAGCAACAACGGGGGGACTCAAGAGACCCAGTACTTC. This codes for CASNNGGTQETQYF.

There are a few counts of this clone. V gene TRBV4-2 combines with J gene TRBJ2-3, with 10 bases matching TRBD2. Germline lookup yields CDR1 LGHNA and CDR2 YNFKEQ. The CDR3 sequence is 16 residues long. The trim removed 0 bases at V and 4 bases at J, leaving 4 bases unmatched. The CDR3 region is CASSQDWGLASDTQYF. In DNA form, the CDR3 reads TGTGCCAGCAGCCAAGATTGGGGACTAGCGTCAGATACGCAGTATTTT.

Remarks on this clone: Other DNA sequences in this specimen translate into the identical CDR3. This chain uses TRBV5-6 with TRBJ1-1; D is unresolved. Germline V CDR1 and CDR2: SGHDT, YYEEEE. This CDR3 has 12 residues. Trimming took 0 bases from V and 3 from J, leaving 3 bases between them. The CDR3 reads CASSLGDTEAFF. In nucleotides, the CDR3 is TGTGCCAGCAGCTTGGGGGACACTGAAGCTTTCTTT.